Listed below are T cell receptor beta chains from one sample, sequenced in a study of cytomegalovirus exposure and HLA in healthy donors. The data were produced by immunoSEQ multiplex PCR, yet TCRdb's version contains in-frame clones alone and is incomplete. Among about 94,000 clones listed, around two thirds were seen once. The material sequenced was PBMCs. The receptors stem from a man aged 25 to 40 in good health and CMV-seronegative. Each CDR3 is given with its conserved first and last residue. Each record gives: J gene, V gene, D gene, clone size, CDR3 DNA, CDR3 protein. The D gene is left open where the match is weak. Clone size, where shown, is once, few, many, or a class for clones that have expanded.

j_gene: TRBJ1-2; v_gene: TRBV18; d_gene: TRBD1; abundance: -; CDR3nt: TGTGCCAGCTCACCAACGACCGGGACAGGGACACTCTATGGCTACACCTTC; CDR3aa: CASSPTTGTGTLYGYTF
j_gene: TRBJ2-7; v_gene: TRBV21-1; d_gene: -; abundance: -; CDR3nt: TGTGCCAGCAGCAACTGGCGGGAGTGTTCCTACGAGCAGTACTTC; CDR3aa: CASSNWRECSYEQYF
j_gene: TRBJ2-1; v_gene: TRBV19; d_gene: TRBD2; abundance: once; CDR3nt: TGTGCCAGTAGCAGTATTAGCGGGAGTTTGAGCAATGAGCAGTTCTTC; CDR3aa: CASSSISGSLSNEQFF
j_gene: TRBJ2-3; v_gene: TRBV10-3; d_gene: -; abundance: few; CDR3nt: TGTGCCATCAGTGAGCGGGGAGCAGATACGCAGTATTTT; CDR3aa: CAISERGADTQYF
j_gene: TRBJ2-2; v_gene: TRBV28; d_gene: TRBD1; abundance: -; CDR3nt: TGTGCCAGCCGGGCGGGACAGGGAAGGGCCGGGGAGCTGTTTTTT; CDR3aa: CASRAGQGRAGELFF
j_gene: TRBJ2-5; v_gene: TRBV29-1; d_gene: TRBD1; abundance: -; CDR3nt: TGCAGCTCCACCGGACAGGGGGCGGTTCAAGAGACCCAGTACTTC; CDR3aa: CSSTGQGAVQETQYF
j_gene: TRBJ2-3; v_gene: TRBV5-6; d_gene: -; abundance: -; CDR3nt: TGTGCCAGCAGCAGCTTAGCGGTACTCACAGATACGCAGTATTTT; CDR3aa: CASSSLAVLTDTQYF
j_gene: TRBJ2-1; v_gene: TRBV27; d_gene: TRBD2; abundance: -; CDR3nt: TGTGCCAGCAGAGGGGCTAGCGGGGGGGCCGTTGAGCAGTTCTTC; CDR3aa: CASRGASGGAVEQFF
j_gene: TRBJ2-3; v_gene: TRBV27; d_gene: TRBD2; abundance: few; CDR3nt: TGTGCCAGCAGTCCTCACGGGACTAGCGGGCCCTCGTCGTATTTT; CDR3aa: CASSPHGTSGPSSYF
j_gene: TRBJ1-1; v_gene: TRBV25-1; d_gene: -; abundance: -; CDR3nt: TGTGCCAGCACACCGGGACAACTATTCAACACTGAAGCTTTCTTT; CDR3aa: CASTPGQLFNTEAFF
j_gene: TRBJ2-2; v_gene: TRBV30; d_gene: -; abundance: -; CDR3nt: TGTGCCGGTTTTCAGGGGGGTCACGGCACCGGGGAGCTGTTTTTT; CDR3aa: CAGFQGGHGTGELFF
j_gene: TRBJ1-5; v_gene: TRBV16; d_gene: TRBD1; abundance: -; CDR3nt: TGTGCCAGCAGCCTTAAGGGACAGGGAGGGGGACAGCCCCAGCATTTT; CDR3aa: CASSLKGQGGGQPQHF
j_gene: TRBJ2-3; v_gene: TRBV19; d_gene: TRBD1; abundance: -; CDR3nt: TGTGCCAGTAGTATGAGGGACAGGAGCACAGATACGCAGTATTTT; CDR3aa: CASSMRDRSTDTQYF
j_gene: TRBJ2-1; v_gene: TRBV6-4; d_gene: TRBD1; abundance: few; CDR3nt: TGTGCCAGCAGTGACCAAACGACAGGGTCCCACGTGGATGAGCAGTTCTTC; CDR3aa: CASSDQTTGSHVDEQFF
j_gene: TRBJ2-2; v_gene: TRBV10-1; d_gene: -; abundance: -; CDR3nt: TGCGCCATCCTACAGGTACACACCGGGGAGCTGTTTTTT; CDR3aa: CAILQVHTGELFF
j_gene: TRBJ2-3; v_gene: TRBV7-3; d_gene: TRBD2; abundance: -; CDR3nt: TGTGCCAGCAGCTATGGACTAGCGTCAGATACGCAGTATTTT; CDR3aa: CASSYGLASDTQYF
j_gene: TRBJ2-3; v_gene: TRBV7-8; d_gene: TRBD2; abundance: -; CDR3nt: TGTGCCAGCAGAATAAGCGGGGGCCGACTCTCAGATACGCAGTATTTT; CDR3aa: CASRISGGRLSDTQYF
j_gene: TRBJ2-7; v_gene: TRBV5-1; d_gene: -; abundance: -; CDR3nt: TGCGCCAGCAGCTTCGATCCAGGGACTTCCTACGAGCAGTACTTC; CDR3aa: CASSFDPGTSYEQYF
j_gene: TRBJ1-2; v_gene: TRBV6-5; d_gene: TRBD1; abundance: -; CDR3nt: TGTGCCAGCAGTTACTCCGGGACAGGAGGATATGGCTACACCTTC; CDR3aa: CASSYSGTGGYGYTF
j_gene: TRBJ1-2; v_gene: TRBV15; d_gene: -; abundance: few; CDR3nt: TGTGCCACCAACTTCGGTAGAGGGCTTGGCTACACCTTC; CDR3aa: CATNFGRGLGYTF
j_gene: TRBJ2-2; v_gene: TRBV28; d_gene: TRBD1; abundance: -; CDR3nt: TGTGCCAGCAGTGGGACAGGAGTAAGTTACACCGGGGAGCTGTTTTTT; CDR3aa: CASSGTGVSYTGELFF
j_gene: TRBJ2-6; v_gene: TRBV29-1; d_gene: -; abundance: -; CDR3nt: TGCAGCGTTGAATTCAGTCTCTCTGGGGCCAACGTCCTGACTTTC; CDR3aa: CSVEFSLSGANVLTF
j_gene: TRBJ1-4; v_gene: TRBV29-1; d_gene: -; abundance: -; CDR3nt: TGCAGCGTTACGCTCCAGGGGAAAACTAATGAAAAACTGTTTTTT; CDR3aa: CSVTLQGKTNEKLFF
j_gene: TRBJ2-7; v_gene: TRBV2; d_gene: -; abundance: -; CDR3nt: TGTGCCAGCAAGCTAGAACAGGATACTTACGAGCAGTACTTC; CDR3aa: CASKLEQDTYEQYF
j_gene: TRBJ2-1; v_gene: TRBV4-2; d_gene: TRBD2; abundance: -; CDR3nt: TGTGCCAGCAGCCTCCCTGGCGGGGGGAATGAGCAGTTCTTC; CDR3aa: CASSLPGGGNEQFF
j_gene: TRBJ2-7; v_gene: TRBV13; d_gene: -; abundance: -; CDR3nt: TGTGCCAGCAGCTTCCGACAGCGTACCTCCTACGAGCAGTACTTC; CDR3aa: CASSFRQRTSYEQYF
j_gene: TRBJ1-1; v_gene: TRBV18; d_gene: TRBD1; abundance: few; CDR3nt: TGTGCCAGCTCACGGGACAGTATATGGACTGAAGCTTTCTTT; CDR3aa: CASSRDSIWTEAFF
j_gene: TRBJ2-7; v_gene: TRBV2; d_gene: -; abundance: -; CDR3nt: TGTGCCAGCAGAGCCGACACACTCTCCTACGAGCAGTACTTC; CDR3aa: CASRADTLSYEQYF
j_gene: TRBJ2-1; v_gene: TRBV7-9; d_gene: -; abundance: -; CDR3nt: TGTGCCAGCACATCTAACAGACGTGAGCAGTTCTTC; CDR3aa: CASTSNRREQFF